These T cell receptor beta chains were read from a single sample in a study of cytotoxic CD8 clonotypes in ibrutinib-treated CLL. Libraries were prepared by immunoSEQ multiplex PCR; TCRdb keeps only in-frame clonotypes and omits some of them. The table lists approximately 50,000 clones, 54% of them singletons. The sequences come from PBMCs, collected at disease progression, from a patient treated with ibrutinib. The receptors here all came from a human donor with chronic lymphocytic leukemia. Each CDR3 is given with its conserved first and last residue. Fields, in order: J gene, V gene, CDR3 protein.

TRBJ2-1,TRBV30,CACPAYGLASPEQFF
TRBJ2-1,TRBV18,CASSPQGNEQFF
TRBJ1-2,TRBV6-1,CASLSDRAYGYTF
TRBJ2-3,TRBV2,CASSDLVALTDTQYF
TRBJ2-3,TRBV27,CASSAGLSGADTQYF
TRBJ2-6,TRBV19,CASSVRAPGANVLTF
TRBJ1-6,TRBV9,CASSRQGINSPLHF
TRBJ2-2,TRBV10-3,CAIKLTGEKVGELFF
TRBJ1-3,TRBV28,CASSFWGAKGNTIYF
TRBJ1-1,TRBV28,CASPGQGSSEAFF
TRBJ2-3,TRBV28,CASNQGVSPDTQYF
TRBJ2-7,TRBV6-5,CASSNSLGREQYF
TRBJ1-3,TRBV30,CAWSLYTGNTIYF
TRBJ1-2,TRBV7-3,CASSTRTGEGYTF
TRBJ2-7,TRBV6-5,CASSYTSGGSYEQYF
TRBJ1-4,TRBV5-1,CASSRNGSPDEKLFF
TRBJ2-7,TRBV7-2,CASSLARAEQYF
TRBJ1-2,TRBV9,CASSALMGQGISGYTF
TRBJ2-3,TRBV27,CASSQDQAPIPDTQYF
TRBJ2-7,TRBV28,CATGPFYEQYF
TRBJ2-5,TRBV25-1,CASRTPMGETQYF
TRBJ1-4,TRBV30,CAWSRLSGEKLFF
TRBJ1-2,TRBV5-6,CASRFGVYGYTF